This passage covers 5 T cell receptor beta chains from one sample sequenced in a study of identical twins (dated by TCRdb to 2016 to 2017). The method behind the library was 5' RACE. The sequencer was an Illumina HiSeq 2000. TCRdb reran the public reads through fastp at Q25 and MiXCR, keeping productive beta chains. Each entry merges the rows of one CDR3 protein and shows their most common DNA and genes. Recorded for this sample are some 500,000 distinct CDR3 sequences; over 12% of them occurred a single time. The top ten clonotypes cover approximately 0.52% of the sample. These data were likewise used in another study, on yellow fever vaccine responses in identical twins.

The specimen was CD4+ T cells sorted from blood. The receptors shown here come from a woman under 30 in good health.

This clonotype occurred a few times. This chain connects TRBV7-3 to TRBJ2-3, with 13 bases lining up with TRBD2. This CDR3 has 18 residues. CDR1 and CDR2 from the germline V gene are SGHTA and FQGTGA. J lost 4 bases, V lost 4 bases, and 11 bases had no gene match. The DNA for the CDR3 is TGTGCCAGCAGCTACGGACTAGCGGGGGCCCTACGGGCAGATACGCAGTATTTT. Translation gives CASSYGLAGALRADTQYF.

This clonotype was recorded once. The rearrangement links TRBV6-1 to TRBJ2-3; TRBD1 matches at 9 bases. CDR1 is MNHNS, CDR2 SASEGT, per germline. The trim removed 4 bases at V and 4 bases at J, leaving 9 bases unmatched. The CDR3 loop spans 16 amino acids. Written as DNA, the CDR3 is TGTGCCAGCAGTGGAGGACAGGGGAGAGCGGCAGATACGCAGTATTTT. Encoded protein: CASSGGQGRAADTQYF.

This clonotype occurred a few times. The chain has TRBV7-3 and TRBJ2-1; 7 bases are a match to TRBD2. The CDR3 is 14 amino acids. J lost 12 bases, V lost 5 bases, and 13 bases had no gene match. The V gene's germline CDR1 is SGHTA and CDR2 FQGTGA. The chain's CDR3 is CASSTRDYTGPQFF. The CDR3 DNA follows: TGTGCCAGCAGCACCAGGGACTACACTGGCCCGCAGTTCTTC.

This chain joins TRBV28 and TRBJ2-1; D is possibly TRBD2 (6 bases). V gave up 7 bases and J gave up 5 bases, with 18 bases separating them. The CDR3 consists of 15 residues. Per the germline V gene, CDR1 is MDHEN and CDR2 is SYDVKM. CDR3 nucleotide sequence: TGTGCCAGCACCGGGGGATCGGCTGGAAACAATGAGCAGTTCTTC. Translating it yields CASTGGSAGNNEQFF.

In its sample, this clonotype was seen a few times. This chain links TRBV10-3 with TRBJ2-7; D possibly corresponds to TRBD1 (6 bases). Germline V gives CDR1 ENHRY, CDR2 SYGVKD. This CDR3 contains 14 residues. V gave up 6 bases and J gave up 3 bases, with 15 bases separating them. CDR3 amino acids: CAIRTGGGFYEQYF. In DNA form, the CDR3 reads TGTGCCATCAGGACAGGAGGTGGTTTCTACGAGCAGTACTTC.